A selection of T cell receptor beta chains follows, all from one sample in a study of CD8+CD57+ T cells in acquired aplastic anemia. TCRdb independently ran MiXCR on the reads; one entry per CDR3 protein. The sample includes about 180,000 distinct CDR3 sequences, approximately 48% seen only once; the top ten take around 2%. Sequencing used sorted CD4+, CD8+, or CD8+CD57+ T cells (not recorded which) from PBMCs. The receptors come from a human donor with aplastic anemia. Each CDR3 is given with its conserved first and last residue. Each record gives: clone size, J gene, V gene, D gene, CDR3 protein, CDR3 DNA. The D gene is left open where the match is weak. The size field is filled for only some rows; it gives once, few, many or a size class.

size: .; J: TRBJ2-3; V: TRBV11-1; D: TRBD2; CDR3: CASSPGTSPGTDTQYF; DNA: TGTGCCAGCAGCCCCGGGACTAGCCCCGGCACAGATACGCAGTATTTT
size: .; J: TRBJ1-6; V: TRBV7-3; D: .; CDR3: CASSIRGDSPLHF; DNA: TGTGCCAGCAGCATCCGGGGAGATTCACCCCTCCACTTT
size: .; J: TRBJ2-7; V: TRBV11-2; D: .; CDR3: CASSLERGGTYEQYF; DNA: TGTGCCAGCAGCTTAGAGAGGGGGGGGACCTACGAGCAGTACTTC
size: .; J: TRBJ2-1; V: TRBV6-1; D: TRBD2; CDR3: CASRDSGGSYNEQFF; DNA: TGTGCCAGCAGGGATAGCGGGGGGTCGTACAATGAGCAGTTCTTC
size: many; J: TRBJ1-5; V: TRBV20-1; D: TRBD1; CDR3: CSARTGSQPQHF; DNA: TGCAGTGCGCGGACAGGGTCTCAGCCCCAGCATTTT
size: .; J: TRBJ2-7; V: TRBV2; D: .; CDR3: CASSQYHEQYF; DNA: TGTGCCAGCAGTCAGTACCACGAGCAGTACTTC
size: few; J: TRBJ1-1; V: TRBV15; D: .; CDR3: CATSRDRMNTEAFF; DNA: TGTGCCACCAGCAGGGACAGAATGAACACTGAAGCTTTCTTT
size: many; J: TRBJ2-7; V: TRBV2; D: .; CDR3: CASTGSYEQYF; DNA: TGTGCCAGCACGGGGTCCTACGAGCAGTACTTC
size: .; J: TRBJ1-2; V: TRBV20-1; D: .; CDR3: CSAIRSLYGYTF; DNA: TGCAGTGCTATTAGGTCCCTCTATGGCTACACCTTC
size: .; J: TRBJ2-2; V: TRBV7-6; D: .; CDR3: CASSLGIRGVNTGELFF; DNA: TGTGCCAGCAGCTTAGGCATCAGGGGGGTGAATACCGGGGAGCTGTTTTTT
size: many; J: TRBJ1-3; V: TRBV5-1; D: .; CDR3: CASSLGGGRGNTIYF; DNA: TGCGCCAGCAGCTTGGGCGGGGGACGTGGAAACACCATATATTTT
size: .; J: TRBJ1-2; V: TRBV7-9; D: .; CDR3: CASSVEDPYGYTF; DNA: TGTGCCAGCAGCGTAGAGGACCCCTATGGCTACACCTTC
size: once; J: TRBJ2-1; V: TRBV10-1; D: .; CDR3: CASSEGTEQFF; DNA: TGCGCCAGTAGTGAGGGAACTGAGCAGTTCTTC
size: many; J: TRBJ2-1; V: TRBV5-5; D: TRBD1; CDR3: CASSWTGLFNEQFF; DNA: TGTGCCAGCAGCTGGACAGGTTTGTTCAATGAGCAGTTCTTC
size: many; J: TRBJ2-5; V: TRBV20-1; D: .; CDR3: CSATSLGWETQYF; DNA: TGCAGTGCAACCTCCCTGGGCTGGGAGACCCAGTACTTC
size: once; J: TRBJ1-2; V: TRBV2; D: .; CDR3: CASRRSTLGGYTF; DNA: TGTGCCAGCCGGCGTAGCACCCTTGGTGGCTACACCTTC
size: .; J: TRBJ2-7; V: TRBV19; D: TRBD2; CDR3: CASSIGGTTNYEQYF; DNA: TGTGCCAGTAGTATCGGGGGGACCACTAACTACGAGCAGTACTTC
size: .; J: TRBJ2-2; V: TRBV2; D: .; CDR3: CASGWTGELFF; DNA: TGTGCCAGTGGCTGGACCGGGGAGCTGTTTTTT
size: .; J: TRBJ2-5; V: TRBV29-1; D: .; CDR3: CGVARVGYQETQYF; DNA: TGCGGCGTCGCCCGGGTGGGGTACCAAGAGACCCAGTACTTC
size: .; J: TRBJ2-7; V: TRBV29-1; D: .; CDR3: CSVGELHEQYF; DNA: TGCAGCGTTGGGGAGCTGCACGAGCAGTACTTC